One and the same sample provided the 12 T cell receptor beta chains below, sequenced in a study of cytomegalovirus exposure and HLA in healthy donors. The PCR was carried out with 60 Vbeta primers and 13 Jbeta primers. Sequencing was performed with immunoSEQ multiplex PCR; in TCRdb, only in-frame clones are kept and a portion is missing. The sample records approximately 140,000 clones, roughly 62% being singletons. Material for sequencing was PBMCs. The receptors come from a male donor in good health and CMV-seronegative.

This sequence joins TRBV5-1 and TRBJ2-5, with D perhaps TRBD1 (6 bases). CDR1 is SGHRS and CDR2 is YFSETQ in the germline V gene. The CDR3 consists of 15 residues. Trimming took off 0 bases at V and 5 bases at J, with 14 bases between the two ends. The CDR3 region is CASSLAMGQGETQYF. CDR3 in DNA: TGCGCCAGCAGCTTGGCCATGGGACAAGGCGAGACCCAGTACTTC.

The CDR3 DNA reads TGCGCCAGCAGCTTAGCCACAGATACGCAGTATTTT. Protein product: CASSLATDTQYF. This rearrangement joins TRBV5-1 to TRBJ2-3; D uncertain. Germline CDR1 and CDR2: SGHRS and YFSETQ. The CDR3 runs to 12 residues. V lost 2 bases to trimming and J lost 2 bases, with 3 bases between them.

The rearrangement links TRBV7-2 to TRBJ2-1; TRBD2 is a possible D gene (5 bases). The CDR3 loop spans 16 amino acids. V was cut by 0 bases and J by 1 base, with 10 bases left in between. The germline V gene encodes CDR1 SGHTA and CDR2 FQGNSA. The CDR3 loop is CASSLALGSSYNEQFF. Here the CDR3 DNA reads TGTGCCAGCAGCTTAGCGCTGGGGAGTTCCTACAATGAGCAGTTCTTC.

The gene calls are TRBV5-1 and TRBJ2-7; 8 nucleotides line up with TRBD2. Trimming cost V 6 bases and J 4 bases; bases outside gene matches: 12. The CDR3 totals 15 residues. Looked up from germline, CDR1 is SGHRS and CDR2 is YFSETQ. The CDR3 nucleotides read TGCGCCAGCACCCCACGGGGGGGGGCCTCGTACGAGCAGTACTTC. Its protein is CASTPRGGASYEQYF.

In this sample, this clone turned up once. This rearrangement joins TRBV9 to TRBJ2-2; TRBD2 aligns across 9 bases. From germline, CDR1 is SGDLS and CDR2 YYNGEE. The CDR3 extends over 14 amino acids. V trimming: 1 base; J trimming: 8 bases; junction bases outside the gene matches: 3. The DNA of the CDR3 is TGTGCCAGCAGCGTATTCCTAGCGGGGGGGGAGCTGTTTTTT. Translation gives CASSVFLAGGELFF.

The chain recombines TRBV11-2 with TRBJ2-1; D gene uncertain. The CDR3 has 14 amino acids. V dropped 5 bases and J dropped 12 bases, with 20 bases sitting between them. Germline assignment: CDR1 SGHAT and CDR2 FQNNGV. CDR3 sequence reads: CASSPRLEPEWQFF. CDR3 nucleotides: TGTGCCAGCAGCCCGAGACTTGAACCTGAGTGGCAGTTCTTC.

The gene calls are TRBV5-1 and TRBJ2-3; 11 bases are a match to TRBD2. V shed 0 bases and J 5 bases; nucleotides not matched to a gene: 8. The CDR3 sequence is 17 residues long. Germline CDR1 reads SGHRS; CDR2 reads YFSETQ. The CDR3 loop is CASSLALAGGRQDTQYF. In nucleotides, the CDR3 is TGCGCCAGCAGCTTGGCCTTAGCGGGGGGGAGGCAAGATACGCAGTATTTT. Combining the CDR3 with reference TRBV5-1 and TRBJ2-3 gives the whole variable domain KAGVTQTPRYLIKTRGQQVTLSCSPISGHRSVSWYQQTPGQGLQFLFEYFSETQRNKGNFPGRFSGRQFSNSRSEMNVSTLELGDSALYLCASSLALAGGRQDTQYFGPGTRLTVL.

The chain recombines TRBV10-3 with TRBJ2-3; the D is unclear. The CDR3 runs to 12 residues. Germline V gene lookup returns CDR1 ENHRY and CDR2 SYGVKD. V lost 8 bases and J lost 1, with 7 bases in between. Here the CDR3 reads CAIWSGTDTQYF. The CDR3 DNA is TGTGCCATCTGGAGTGGCACAGATACGCAGTATTTT.

The rearrangement uses TRBV5-1 and TRBJ1-4, with a weak D call TRBD1 (6 bases). This CDR3 has 17 residues. The V end lost 4 bases, the J end lost 8 bases, and 24 bases lay between the germline ends. Germline CDR1 and CDR2: SGHRS and YFSETQ. The CDR3 DNA follows: TGCGCCAGCAGCACCGGGACGCACGCGAGAGGGGGAGAAAAACTGTTTTTT. Protein sequence: CASSTGTHARGGEKLFF.

This chain uses TRBV10-3 with TRBJ2-2; 11 bases map to TRBD2. The CDR3 loop spans 16 amino acids. V was clipped by 6 bases and J by 0 bases; unmatched bases: 3. Looked up from germline, CDR1 is ENHRY and CDR2 is SYGVKD. The CDR3 DNA reads as TGTGCCATCAGCATAGCGGGGGGGGCGAACACCGGGGAGCTGTTTTTT. Encoded protein: CAISIAGGANTGELFF.

This clone was found a few times. The chain couples TRBV15 to TRBJ2-5; 7 bases align to TRBD1. The germline V gene has CDR1 LNHNV and CDR2 YYDKDF (reference sequence). The V and J ends lost 1 base and 5 bases, in that order; junction bases with no gene match: 7. The CDR3 sequence is 15 residues long. The CDR3 DNA reads TGTGCCACCAGCAGAGTTGGACAGGTCTTTGAGACCCAGTACTTC. It yields the protein CATSRVGQVFETQYF.

This clone has more than one count but fewer than ten. This chain uses TRBV9 with TRBJ1-2, with D perhaps TRBD1 (5 bases). The CDR3 loop spans 15 amino acids. The germline V gene has CDR1 SGDLS and CDR2 YYNGEE. The ends were cut back, 4 bases at V and 3 bases at J, with 16 bases in the middle. This CDR3 reads CASSPGGVLDYGYTF. The CDR3 DNA follows: TGTGCCAGCAGCCCTGGGGGGGTTTTGGACTATGGCTACACCTTC.